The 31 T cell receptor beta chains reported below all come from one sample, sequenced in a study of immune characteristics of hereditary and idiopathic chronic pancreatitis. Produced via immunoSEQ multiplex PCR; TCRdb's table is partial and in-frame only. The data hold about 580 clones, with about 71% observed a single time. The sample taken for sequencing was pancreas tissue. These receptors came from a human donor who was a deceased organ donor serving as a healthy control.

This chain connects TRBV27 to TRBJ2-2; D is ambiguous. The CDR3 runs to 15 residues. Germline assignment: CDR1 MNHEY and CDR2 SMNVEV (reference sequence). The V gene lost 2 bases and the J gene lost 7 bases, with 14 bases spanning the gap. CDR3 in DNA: TGTGCCAGCAGTTTAGCGGTCGCAGGACGCGGGGAGCTGTTTTTT. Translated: CASSLAVAGRGELFF.

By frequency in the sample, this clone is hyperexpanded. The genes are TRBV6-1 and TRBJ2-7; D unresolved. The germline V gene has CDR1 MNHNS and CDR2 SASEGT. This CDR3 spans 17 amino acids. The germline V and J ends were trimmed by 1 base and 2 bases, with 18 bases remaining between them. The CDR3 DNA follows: TGTGCCAGCAGTGAAGGAATCGCGGCAGGCTACCCCTACGAGCAGTACTTC. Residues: CASSEGIAAGYPYEQYF.

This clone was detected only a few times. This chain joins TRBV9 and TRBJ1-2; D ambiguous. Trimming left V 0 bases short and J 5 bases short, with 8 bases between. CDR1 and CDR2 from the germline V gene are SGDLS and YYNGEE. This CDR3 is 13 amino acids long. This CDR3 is CASSVDQVYGYTF. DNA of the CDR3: TGTGCCAGCAGCGTAGACCAGGTTTATGGCTACACCTTC.

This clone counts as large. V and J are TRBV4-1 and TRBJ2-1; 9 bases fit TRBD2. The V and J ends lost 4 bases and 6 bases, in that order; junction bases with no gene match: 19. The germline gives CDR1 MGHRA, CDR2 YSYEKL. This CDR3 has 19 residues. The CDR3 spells CASSPRGPFAGGRGNEQFF. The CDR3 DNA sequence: TGCGCCAGCAGCCCGCGGGGGCCCTTTGCGGGAGGGCGGGGCAATGAGCAGTTCTTC.

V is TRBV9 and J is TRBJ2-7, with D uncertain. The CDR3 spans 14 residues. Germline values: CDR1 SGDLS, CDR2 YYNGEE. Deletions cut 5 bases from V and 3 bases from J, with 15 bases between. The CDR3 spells CASSPPQAHYEQYF. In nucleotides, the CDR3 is TGTGCCAGCAGTCCCCCCCAGGCCCACTACGAGCAGTACTTC. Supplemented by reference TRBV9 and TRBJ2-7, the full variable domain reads DSGVTQTPKHLITATGQRVTLRCSPRSGDLSVYWYQQSLDQGLQFLIQYYNGEERAKGNILERFSAQQFPDLHSELNLSSLELGDSALYFCASSPPQAHYEQYFGPGTRLTVT.

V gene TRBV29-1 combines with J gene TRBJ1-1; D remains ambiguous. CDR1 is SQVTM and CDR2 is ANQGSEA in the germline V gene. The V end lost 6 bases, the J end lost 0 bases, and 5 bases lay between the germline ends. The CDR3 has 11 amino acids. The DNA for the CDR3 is TGCAGCGTAAGGTTGAACACTGAAGCTTTCTTT. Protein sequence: CSVRLNTEAFF.

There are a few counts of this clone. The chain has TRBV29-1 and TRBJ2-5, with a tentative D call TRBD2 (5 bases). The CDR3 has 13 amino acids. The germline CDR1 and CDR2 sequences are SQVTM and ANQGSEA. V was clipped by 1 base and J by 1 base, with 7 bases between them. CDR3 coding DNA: TGCAGCGTTGAAGTGGGAGCCCAAGAGACCCAGTACTTC. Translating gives CSVEVGAQETQYF.

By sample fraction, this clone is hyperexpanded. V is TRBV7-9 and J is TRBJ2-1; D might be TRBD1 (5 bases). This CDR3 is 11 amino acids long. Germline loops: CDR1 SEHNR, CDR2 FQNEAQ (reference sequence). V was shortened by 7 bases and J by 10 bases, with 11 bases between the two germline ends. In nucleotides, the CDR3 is TGTGCCAGCAAAGGGGCAGAAGAGCAGTTCTTC. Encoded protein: CASKGAEEQFF.

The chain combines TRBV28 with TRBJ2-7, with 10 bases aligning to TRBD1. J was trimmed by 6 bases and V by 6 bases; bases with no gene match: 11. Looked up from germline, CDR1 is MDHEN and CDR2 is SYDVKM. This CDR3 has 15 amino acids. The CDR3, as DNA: TGTGCCAGCAGCCCAATTGACAGGGGGCTCGGCGAGCAGTACTTC. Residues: CASSPIDRGLGEQYF.

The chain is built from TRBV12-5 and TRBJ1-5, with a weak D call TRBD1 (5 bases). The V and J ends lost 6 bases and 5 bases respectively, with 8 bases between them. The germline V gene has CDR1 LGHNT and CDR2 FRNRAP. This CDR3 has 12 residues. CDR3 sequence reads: CASGWGDQPQHF. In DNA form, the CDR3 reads TGTGCTAGTGGCTGGGGGGATCAGCCCCAGCATTTT.

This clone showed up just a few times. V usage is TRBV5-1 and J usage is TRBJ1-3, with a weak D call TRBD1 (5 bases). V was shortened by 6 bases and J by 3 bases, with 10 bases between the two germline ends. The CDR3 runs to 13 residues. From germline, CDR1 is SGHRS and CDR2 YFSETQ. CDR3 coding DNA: TGCGCCAGCACCACGACAGATGGAAACACCATATATTTT. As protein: CASTTTDGNTIYF.

This chain's CDR3 is CASSPRLAGLEDTQYF. In DNA, the CDR3 is TGTGCCAGCAGCCCAAGACTAGCGGGGTTGGAAGATACGCAGTATTTT. The V and J genes are TRBV7-8 and TRBJ2-3; 11 positions agree with TRBD2. This CDR3 has 16 amino acids. V trimming: 5 bases; J trimming: 5 bases; junction bases outside the gene matches: 9. CDR1 and CDR2 from the germline V gene are SGHVS and FQNEAQ.

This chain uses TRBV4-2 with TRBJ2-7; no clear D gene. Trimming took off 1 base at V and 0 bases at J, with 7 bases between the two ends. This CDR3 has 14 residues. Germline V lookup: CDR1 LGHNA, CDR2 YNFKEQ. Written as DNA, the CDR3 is TGTGCCAGCAGCCAAGGCAGAGACTCCTACGAGCAGTACTTC. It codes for CASSQGRDSYEQYF.

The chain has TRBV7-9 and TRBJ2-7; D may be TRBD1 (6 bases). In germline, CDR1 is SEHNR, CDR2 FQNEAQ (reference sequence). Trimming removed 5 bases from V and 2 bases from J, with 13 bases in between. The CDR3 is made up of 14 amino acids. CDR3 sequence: CASSPRDKAYEQYF. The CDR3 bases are TGTGCCAGCAGCCCACGGGACAAAGCCTACGAGCAGTACTTC. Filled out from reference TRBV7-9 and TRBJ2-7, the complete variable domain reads DTGVSQNPRHKITKRGQNVTFRCDPISEHNRLYWYRQTLGQGPEFLTYFQNEAQLEKSRLLSDRFSAERPKGSFSTLEIQRTEQGDSAMYLCASSPRDKAYEQYFGPGTRLTVT.

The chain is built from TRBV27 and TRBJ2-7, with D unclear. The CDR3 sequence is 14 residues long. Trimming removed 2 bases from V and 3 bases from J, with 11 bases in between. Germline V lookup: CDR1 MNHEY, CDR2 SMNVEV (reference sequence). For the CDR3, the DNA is TGTGCCAGCAGTTTACGGGTGGGTTTCTACGAGCAGTACTTC. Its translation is CASSLRVGFYEQYF.

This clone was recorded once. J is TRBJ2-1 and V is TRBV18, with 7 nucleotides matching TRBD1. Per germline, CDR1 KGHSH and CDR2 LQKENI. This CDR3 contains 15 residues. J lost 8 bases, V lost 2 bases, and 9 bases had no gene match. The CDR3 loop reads CASSPGRQGEHEQFF. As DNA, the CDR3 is TGTGCCAGCTCACCAGGTCGACAGGGAGAGCATGAGCAGTTCTTC.

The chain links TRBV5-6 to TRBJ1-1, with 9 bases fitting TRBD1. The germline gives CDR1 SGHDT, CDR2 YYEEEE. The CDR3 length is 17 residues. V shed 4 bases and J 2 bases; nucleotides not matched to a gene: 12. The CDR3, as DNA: TGTGCCAGCAGCGCAGACCGGGACAGGGTCGATAACACTGAAGCTTTCTTT. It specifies CASSADRDRVDNTEAFF. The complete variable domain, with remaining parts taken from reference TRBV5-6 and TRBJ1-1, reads DAGVTQSPTHLIKTRGQQVTLRCSPKSGHDTVSWYQQALGQGPQFIFQYYEEEERQRGNFPDRFSGHQFPNYSSELNVNALLLGDSALYLCASSADRDRVDNTEAFFGQGTRLTVV.

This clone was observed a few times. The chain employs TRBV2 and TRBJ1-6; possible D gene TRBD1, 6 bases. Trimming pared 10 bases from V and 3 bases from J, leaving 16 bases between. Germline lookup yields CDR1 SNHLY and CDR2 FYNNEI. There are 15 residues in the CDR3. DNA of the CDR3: TGTGCCACCTCAGCAGACAGGAACTATAATTCACCCCTCCACTTT. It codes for CATSADRNYNSPLHF.

The CDR3 DNA is TGTGCCAGCTCACCACCGCTTACAGGGACCTACAATGAGCAGTTCTTC. Translation: CASSPPLTGTYNEQFF. The V gene is TRBV18, the J gene TRBJ2-1, with D possibly matching TRBD1 (6 bases). CDR3 size: 16 residues. Germline V lookup: CDR1 KGHSH, CDR2 LQKENI. V dropped 0 bases and J dropped 2 bases, with 11 bases sitting between them.

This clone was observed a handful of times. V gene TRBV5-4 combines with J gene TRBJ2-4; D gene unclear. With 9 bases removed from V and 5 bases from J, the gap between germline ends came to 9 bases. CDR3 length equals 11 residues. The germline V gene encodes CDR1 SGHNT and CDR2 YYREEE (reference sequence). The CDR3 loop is CATETENIQYF. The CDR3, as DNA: TGTGCCACCGAAACGGAAAACATTCAGTACTTC.

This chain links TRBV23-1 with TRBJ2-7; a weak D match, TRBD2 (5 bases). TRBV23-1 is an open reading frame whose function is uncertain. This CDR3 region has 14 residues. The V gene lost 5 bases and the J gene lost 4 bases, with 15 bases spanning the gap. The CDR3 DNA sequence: TGCGCCAGCAGTGTCGGGGTGGCTGCATACGAGCAGTACTTC. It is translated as CASSVGVAAYEQYF.

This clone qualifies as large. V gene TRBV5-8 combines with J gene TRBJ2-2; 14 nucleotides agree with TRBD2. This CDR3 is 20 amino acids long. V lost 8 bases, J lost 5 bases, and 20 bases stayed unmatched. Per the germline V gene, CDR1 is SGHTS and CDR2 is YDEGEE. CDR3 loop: CARPKLALGTSGRGTGELFF. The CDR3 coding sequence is TGTGCCAGGCCGAAGTTGGCACTCGGGACTAGCGGGAGAGGAACCGGGGAGCTGTTTTTT.

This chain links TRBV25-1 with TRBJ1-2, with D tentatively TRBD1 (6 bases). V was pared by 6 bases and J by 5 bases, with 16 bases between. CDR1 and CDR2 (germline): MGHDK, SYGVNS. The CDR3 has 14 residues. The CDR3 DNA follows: TGTGCCAGCAGCGATAACAGGGCGAAATATGGCTACACCTTC. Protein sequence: CASSDNRAKYGYTF.

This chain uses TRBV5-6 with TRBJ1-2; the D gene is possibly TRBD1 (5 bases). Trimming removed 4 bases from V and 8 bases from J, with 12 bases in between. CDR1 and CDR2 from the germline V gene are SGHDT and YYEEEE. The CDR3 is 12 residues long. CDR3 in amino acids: CASSGPGEGYTF. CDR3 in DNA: TGTGCCAGCAGCGGCCCGGGGGAAGGCTACACCTTC.

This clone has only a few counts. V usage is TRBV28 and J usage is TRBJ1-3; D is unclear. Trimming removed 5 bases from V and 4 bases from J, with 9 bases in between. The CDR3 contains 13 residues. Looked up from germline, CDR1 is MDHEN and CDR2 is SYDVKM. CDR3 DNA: TGTGCCAGCAGTCCCCTGGGGGGAAACACCATATATTTT. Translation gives CASSPLGGNTIYF.

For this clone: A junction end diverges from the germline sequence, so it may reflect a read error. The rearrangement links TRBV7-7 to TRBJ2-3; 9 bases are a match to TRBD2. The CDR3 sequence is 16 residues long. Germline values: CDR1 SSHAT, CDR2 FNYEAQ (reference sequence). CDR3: CASSPLAGGRTDTQYF. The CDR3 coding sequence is TGTGCTAGCAGCCCGCTTGCGGGAGGGCGCACAGATACGCAGTATTTT.

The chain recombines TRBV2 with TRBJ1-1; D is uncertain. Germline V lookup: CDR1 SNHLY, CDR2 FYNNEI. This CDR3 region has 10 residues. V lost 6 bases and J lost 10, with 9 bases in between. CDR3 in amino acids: CASSIGTAFF. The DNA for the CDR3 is TGTGCCAGCAGCATCGGAACAGCTTTCTTT.

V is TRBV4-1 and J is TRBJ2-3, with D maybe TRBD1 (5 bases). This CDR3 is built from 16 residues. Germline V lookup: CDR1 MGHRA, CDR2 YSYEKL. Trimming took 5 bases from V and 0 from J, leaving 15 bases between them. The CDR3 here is CASSEGAVLSTDTQYF. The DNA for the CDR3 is TGCGCCAGCAGCGAAGGGGCAGTACTTAGCACAGATACGCAGTATTTT.

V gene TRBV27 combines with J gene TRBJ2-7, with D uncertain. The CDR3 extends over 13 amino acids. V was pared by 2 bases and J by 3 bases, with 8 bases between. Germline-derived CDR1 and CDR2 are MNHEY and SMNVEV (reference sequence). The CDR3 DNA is TGTGCCAGCAGTTTAGCAGGTGACTACGAGCAGTACTTC. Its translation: CASSLAGDYEQYF.

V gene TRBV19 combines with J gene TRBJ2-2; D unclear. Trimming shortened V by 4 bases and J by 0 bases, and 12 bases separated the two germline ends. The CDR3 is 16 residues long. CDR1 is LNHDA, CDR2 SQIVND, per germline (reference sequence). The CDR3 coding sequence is TGTGCCAGTAGTACAATGGACGGTTCGAACACCGGGGAGCTGTTTTTT. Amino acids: CASSTMDGSNTGELFF.

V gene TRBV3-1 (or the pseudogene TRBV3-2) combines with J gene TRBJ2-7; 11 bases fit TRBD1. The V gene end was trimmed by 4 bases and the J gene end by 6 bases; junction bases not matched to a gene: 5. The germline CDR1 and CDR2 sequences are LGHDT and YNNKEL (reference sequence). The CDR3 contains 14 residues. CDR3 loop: CASSPGQGAGEQYF. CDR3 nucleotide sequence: TGTGCCAGCAGCCCAGGACAGGGGGCTGGCGAGCAGTACTTC.